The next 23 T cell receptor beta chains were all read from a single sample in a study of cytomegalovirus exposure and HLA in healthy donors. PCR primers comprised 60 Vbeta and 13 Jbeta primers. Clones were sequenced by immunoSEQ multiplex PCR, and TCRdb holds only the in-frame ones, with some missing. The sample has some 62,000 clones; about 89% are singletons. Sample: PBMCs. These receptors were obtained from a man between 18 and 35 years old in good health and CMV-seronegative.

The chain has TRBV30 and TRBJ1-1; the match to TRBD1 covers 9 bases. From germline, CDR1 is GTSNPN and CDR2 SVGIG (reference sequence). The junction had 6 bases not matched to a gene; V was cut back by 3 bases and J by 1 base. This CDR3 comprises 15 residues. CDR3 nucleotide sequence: TGTGCCTGGAGGGGATTGACAGGGGGGAACACTGAAGCTTTCTTT. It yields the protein CAWRGLTGGNTEAFF.

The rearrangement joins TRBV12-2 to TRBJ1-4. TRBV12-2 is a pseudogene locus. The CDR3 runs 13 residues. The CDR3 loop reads CASRLPLVEKLFF. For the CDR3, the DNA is TGTGCAAGTCGCTTACCCCTAGTGGAAAAACTGTTTTTT.

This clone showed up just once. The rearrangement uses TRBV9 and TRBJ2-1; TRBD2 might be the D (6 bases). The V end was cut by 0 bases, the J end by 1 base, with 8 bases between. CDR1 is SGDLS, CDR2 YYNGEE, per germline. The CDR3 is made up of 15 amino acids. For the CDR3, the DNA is TGTGCCAGCAGCGTAGACGGGGGTTCCTACAATGAGCAGTTCTTC. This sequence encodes CASSVDGGSYNEQFF.

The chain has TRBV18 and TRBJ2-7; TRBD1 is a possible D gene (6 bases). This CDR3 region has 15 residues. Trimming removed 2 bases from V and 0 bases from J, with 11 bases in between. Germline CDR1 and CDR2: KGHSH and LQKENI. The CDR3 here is CASSPSSDSSYEQYF. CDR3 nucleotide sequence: TGTGCCAGCTCACCATCCTCGGACAGCTCCTACGAGCAGTACTTC.

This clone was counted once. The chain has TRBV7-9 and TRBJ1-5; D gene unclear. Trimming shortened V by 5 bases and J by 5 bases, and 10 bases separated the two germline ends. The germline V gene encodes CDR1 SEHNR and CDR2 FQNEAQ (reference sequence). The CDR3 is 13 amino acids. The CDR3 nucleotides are TGTGCCAGCAGCCTGGACTCCTATCAGCCCCAGCATTTT. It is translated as CASSLDSYQPQHF.

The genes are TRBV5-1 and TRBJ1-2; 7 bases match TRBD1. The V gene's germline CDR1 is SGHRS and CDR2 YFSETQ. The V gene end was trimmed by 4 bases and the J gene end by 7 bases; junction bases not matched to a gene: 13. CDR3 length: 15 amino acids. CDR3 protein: CASSLDRAQAAGYTF. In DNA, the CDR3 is TGCGCCAGCAGCCTCGACAGGGCTCAAGCAGCTGGCTACACCTTC.

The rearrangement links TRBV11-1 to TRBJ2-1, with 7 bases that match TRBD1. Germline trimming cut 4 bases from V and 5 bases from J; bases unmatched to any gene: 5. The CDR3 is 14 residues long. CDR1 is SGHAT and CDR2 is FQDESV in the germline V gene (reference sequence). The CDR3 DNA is TGTGCCAGCAGCTCAGACAGGGTGGACAATGAGCAGTTCTTC. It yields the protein CASSSDRVDNEQFF.

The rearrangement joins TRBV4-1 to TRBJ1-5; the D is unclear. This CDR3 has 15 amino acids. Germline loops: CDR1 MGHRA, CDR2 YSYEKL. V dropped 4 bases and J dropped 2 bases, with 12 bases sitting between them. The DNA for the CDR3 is TGCGCCAGCAGCCCCATGGGCACAGGCAATCAGCCCCAGCATTTT. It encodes CASSPMGTGNQPQHF.

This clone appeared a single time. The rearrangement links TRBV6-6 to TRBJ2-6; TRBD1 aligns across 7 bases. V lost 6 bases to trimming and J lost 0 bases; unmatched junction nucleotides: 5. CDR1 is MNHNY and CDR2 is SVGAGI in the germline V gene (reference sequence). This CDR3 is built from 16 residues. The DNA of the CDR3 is TGTGCCAGCAGCGGGACAGCCTACTCTGGGGCCAACGTCCTGACTTTC. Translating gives CASSGTAYSGANVLTF.

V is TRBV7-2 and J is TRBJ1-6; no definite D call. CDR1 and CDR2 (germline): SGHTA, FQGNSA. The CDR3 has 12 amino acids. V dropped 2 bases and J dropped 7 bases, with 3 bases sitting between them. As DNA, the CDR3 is TGTGCCAGCAGCTTAATAAATTCACCCCTCCACTTT. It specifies CASSLINSPLHF. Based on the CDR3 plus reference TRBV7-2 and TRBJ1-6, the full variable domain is GAGVSQSPSNKVTEKGKDVELRCDPISGHTALYWYRQSLGQGLEFLIYFQGNSAPDKSGLPSDRFSAERTGGSVSTLTIQRTQQEDSAVYLCASSLINSPLHFGNGTRLTVT.

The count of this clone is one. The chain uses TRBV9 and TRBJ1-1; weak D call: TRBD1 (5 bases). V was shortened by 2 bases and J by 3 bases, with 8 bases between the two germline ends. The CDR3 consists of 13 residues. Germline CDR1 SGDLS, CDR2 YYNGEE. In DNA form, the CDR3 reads TGTGCCAGCAGCGTGACAGACTACACTGAAGCTTTCTTT. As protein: CASSVTDYTEAFF.

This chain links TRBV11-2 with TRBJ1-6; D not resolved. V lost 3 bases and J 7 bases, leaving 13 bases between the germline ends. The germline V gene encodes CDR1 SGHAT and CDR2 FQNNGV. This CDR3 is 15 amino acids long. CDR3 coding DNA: TGTGCCAGCAGCTTGGCATCAGAACCGAATTCACCCCTCCACTTT. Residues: CASSLASEPNSPLHF.

CDR3 sequence reads: CASRGPTGGLVAFF. In DNA form, the CDR3 reads TGTGCCAGCAGGGGTCCGACTGGAGGGCTGGTGGCTTTCTTT. This chain links TRBV6-1 with TRBJ1-1; no firm D call. The CDR3 is made up of 14 amino acids. Looked up from germline, CDR1 is MNHNS and CDR2 is SASEGT. Trimming left V 6 bases short and J 11 bases short, with 22 bases between.

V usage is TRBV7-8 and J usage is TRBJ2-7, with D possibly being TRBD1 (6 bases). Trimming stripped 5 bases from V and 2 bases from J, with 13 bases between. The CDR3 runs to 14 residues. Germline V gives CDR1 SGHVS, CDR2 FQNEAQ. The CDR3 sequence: CASSPETGPYEQYF. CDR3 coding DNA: TGTGCCAGCAGCCCGGAGACAGGCCCCTACGAGCAGTACTTC.

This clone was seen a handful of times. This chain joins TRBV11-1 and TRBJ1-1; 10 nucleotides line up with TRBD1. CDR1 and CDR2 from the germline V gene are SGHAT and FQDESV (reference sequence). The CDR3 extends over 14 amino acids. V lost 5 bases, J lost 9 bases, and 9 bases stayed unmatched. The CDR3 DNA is TGTGCCAGCAGCCGATCGGACAGGGGGTCTAAAGCTTTCTTT. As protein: CASSRSDRGSKAFF.

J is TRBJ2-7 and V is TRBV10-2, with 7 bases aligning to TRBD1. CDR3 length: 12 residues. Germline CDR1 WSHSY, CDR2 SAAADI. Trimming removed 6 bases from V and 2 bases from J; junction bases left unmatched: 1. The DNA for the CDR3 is TGCGCCAGCAGCGACAGGGCCTACGAGCAGTACTTC. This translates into CASSDRAYEQYF.

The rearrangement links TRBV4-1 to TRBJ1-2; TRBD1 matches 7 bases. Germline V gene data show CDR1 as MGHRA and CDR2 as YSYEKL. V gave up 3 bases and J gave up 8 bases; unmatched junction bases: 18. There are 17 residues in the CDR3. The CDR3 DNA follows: TGCGCCAGCAGCCACCCACACGTTCAAGACAGGGAGGACGGCTACACCTTC. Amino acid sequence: CASSHPHVQDREDGYTF.

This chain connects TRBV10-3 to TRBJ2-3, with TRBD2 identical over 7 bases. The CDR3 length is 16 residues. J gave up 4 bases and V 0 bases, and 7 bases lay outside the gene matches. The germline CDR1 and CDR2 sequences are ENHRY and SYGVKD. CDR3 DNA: TGTGCCATCAGTGAGTCAGGGAGCGGGGTACCAGATACGCAGTATTTT. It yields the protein CAISESGSGVPDTQYF.

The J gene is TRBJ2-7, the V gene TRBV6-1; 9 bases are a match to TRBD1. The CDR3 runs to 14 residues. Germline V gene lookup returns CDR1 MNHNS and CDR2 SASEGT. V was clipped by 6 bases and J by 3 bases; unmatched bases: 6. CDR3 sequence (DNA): TGTGCCAGCAGCGCAAGACAGGGGGTCTACGAGCAGTACTTC. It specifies CASSARQGVYEQYF.

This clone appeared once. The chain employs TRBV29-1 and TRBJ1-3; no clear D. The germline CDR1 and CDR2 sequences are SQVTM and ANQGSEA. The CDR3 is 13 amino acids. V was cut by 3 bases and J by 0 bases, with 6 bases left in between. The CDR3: CSVEEISGNTIYF. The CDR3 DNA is TGCAGCGTTGAGGAGATCTCTGGAAACACCATATATTTT.

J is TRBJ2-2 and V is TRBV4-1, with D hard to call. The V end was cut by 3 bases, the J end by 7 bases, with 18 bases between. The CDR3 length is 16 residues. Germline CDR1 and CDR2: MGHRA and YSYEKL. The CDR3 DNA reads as TGCGCCAGCAGCCACCCTCGTGGAGCCCTTAGCGGGGAGCTGTTTTTT. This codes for CASSHPRGALSGELFF.

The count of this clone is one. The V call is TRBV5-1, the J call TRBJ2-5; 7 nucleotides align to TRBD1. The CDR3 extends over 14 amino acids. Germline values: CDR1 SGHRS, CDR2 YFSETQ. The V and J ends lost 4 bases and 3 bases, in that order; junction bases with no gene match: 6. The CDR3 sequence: CASSQGQIEETQYF. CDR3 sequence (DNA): TGCGCCAGCAGCCAGGGACAGATAGAAGAGACCCAGTACTTC.

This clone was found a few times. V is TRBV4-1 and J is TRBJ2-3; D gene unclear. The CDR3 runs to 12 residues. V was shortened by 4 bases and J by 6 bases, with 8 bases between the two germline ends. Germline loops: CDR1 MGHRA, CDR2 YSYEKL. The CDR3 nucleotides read TGCGCCAGCAGCCTCCTCGGGGATACGCAGTATTTT. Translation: CASSLLGDTQYF.